The rows below give T cell receptor beta chains drawn from one sample of a study of T cell responses to AZD1222 COVID-19 vaccine. Profiling relied on immunoSEQ multiplex PCR, and the TCRdb table lists in-frame clones only, not all of them. The table lists roughly 100,000 clones, around 83% of them singletons, with approximately 5% in the top ten. Sequences were derived from peripheral blood, sampled on day 0 of AZD1222 vaccination. The receptors were sampled from an adult in good health. The CDR3 runs from the conserved cysteine through the conserved F or W. Each record gives: clone size, J gene, D gene, V gene, CDR3 DNA, CDR3 protein. D genes are given only for firm matches. Where a row states a size, it is once, few, many or the class of an expanded clone; other rows omit it.

NA | TRBJ2-7 | TRBD2 | TRBV7-2 | TGTGCCAGCAGCCCAGGGTTCGGGATAGCGGGGGGTACCTACGAGCAGTACTTC | CASSPGFGIAGGTYEQYF
NA | TRBJ1-5 | NA | TRBV21-1 | TGTGCCAGCAGCAAAGACAGGGGTAATCAGCCCCAGCATTTT | CASSKDRGNQPQHF
NA | TRBJ2-4 | NA | TRBV11-1 | TGTGCCAGCAGCTTATCTGGCGCGCTAGCCAAAAACATTCAGTACTTC | CASSLSGALAKNIQYF
NA | TRBJ2-3 | NA | TRBV21-1 | TGTGCCAGCAGCAAGGGCGACAGGCCCCTTAGCCCAGATACGCAGTATTTT | CASSKGDRPLSPDTQYF
NA | TRBJ1-2 | NA | TRBV5-1 | TGCGCCAGCAGCTTGCCGGGACGGAACTATGGCTACACCTTC | CASSLPGRNYGYTF
few | TRBJ2-7 | TRBD1 | TRBV29-1 | TGCAGCGTTCGACGGACAGGGGCCCCGTGGAGTGGCGACGAGCAGTACTTC | CSVRRTGAPWSGDEQYF
NA | TRBJ1-3 | TRBD1 | TRBV3-1/TRBV3-2 | TGTGCCAGCAGCCAAGTATGGGACAGGGCCCGACCTCTCGGAAACACCATATATTTT | CASSQVWDRARPLGNTIYF
NA | TRBJ2-1 | NA | TRBV9 | TGTGCCAGCAGCGTAGTCGAGGGCCGCTCCTACAATGAGCAGTTCTTC | CASSVVEGRSYNEQFF
NA | TRBJ1-6 | NA | TRBV7-8 | TGTGCCAGCAGCGTAACTCAAAATTCACCCCTCCACTTT | CASSVTQNSPLHF
NA | TRBJ1-3 | NA | TRBV9 | TGTGCCAGCAGCGTAGTTGGGGGATCTGGAAACACCATATATTTT | CASSVVGGSGNTIYF
few | TRBJ1-6 | TRBD1 | TRBV5-6 | TGTGCCAGCAGCTTGGACAGGGGAACTTATAATTCACCCCTCCACTTT | CASSLDRGTYNSPLHF
few | TRBJ2-1 | TRBD2 | TRBV5-4 | TGTGCCAGCAGCCCAGGAACTAGCGGGAGACGGAATGAGCAGTTCTTC | CASSPGTSGRRNEQFF
NA | TRBJ1-1 | NA | TRBV5-4 | TGTGCCAGCAGCTTTGGGGGACCGAGAACTGAAGCTTTCTTT | CASSFGGPRTEAFF
NA | TRBJ1-2 | NA | TRBV2 | TGTGCCAGCTGCGGGACGGGACATGGTGGCTACACCTTC | CASCGTGHGGYTF
NA | TRBJ1-4 | NA | TRBV5-1 | TGCGCCAGCAGCCCCGGACAGCGACGTAATGAAAAACTGTTTTTT | CASSPGQRRNEKLFF
NA | TRBJ1-2 | TRBD1 | TRBV30 | TGTGCCTGGACGCCAGGGGGTTATGGCTACACCTTC | CAWTPGGYGYTF
once | TRBJ1-1 | NA | TRBV4-2 | TGTGCCAGCAGCCAACCTGGAGGGTTGAACACTGAAGCTTTCTTT | CASSQPGGLNTEAFF
NA | TRBJ2-5 | NA | TRBV5-1 | TGCGCCAGCAGCTTGGGTATGGGGGAAGAGACCCAGTACTTC | CASSLGMGEETQYF
once | TRBJ2-7 | TRBD2 | TRBV25-1 | TGTGCCAGCAGTGGGAGACTAGCGGACTCCTACGAGCAGTACTTC | CASSGRLADSYEQYF
NA | TRBJ1-4 | NA | TRBV21-1 | TGTGCCAGCAGCGGTGGGGACAGGGGGGTTGGAACTAATGAAAAACTGTTTTTT | CASSGGDRGVGTNEKLFF
NA | TRBJ2-7 | TRBD2 | TRBV9 | TGTGCCAGCAGCGCCTCCGGGACTAGCGTCGAGCAGTACTTC | CASSASGTSVEQYF
NA | TRBJ2-1 | TRBD1 | TRBV5-1 | TGCGCCAGCAGCTTGGGGGACAGTAACAATGAGCAGTTCTTC | CASSLGDSNNEQFF
NA | TRBJ1-1 | NA | TRBV30 | TGTGCCTGGACCTTCAGACAGTATGAAGCTTTCTTT | CAWTFRQYEAFF
NA | TRBJ2-3 | TRBD2 | TRBV20-1 | TGCAGTGCTGGTGGGACTAGCGGCACAGATACGCAGTATTTT | CSAGGTSGTDTQYF
NA | TRBJ2-4 | NA | TRBV5-5 | TGTGCCAGCAGCTTATTCGAGTGGTCCAAAAACATTCAGTACTTC | CASSLFEWSKNIQYF
NA | TRBJ1-5 | TRBD1 | TRBV24-1 | TGTGCCACCAGTGATGCGACAGGGAACAATCAGCCCCAGCATTTT | CATSDATGNNQPQHF
few | TRBJ2-7 | NA | TRBV18 | TGTGCCAGCTCATCAACAGGGAGTTCGGAGCAGTACTTC | CASSSTGSSEQYF
NA | TRBJ1-6 | NA | TRBV27 | TGTGCCAGCAGTCCGGTGGGGGGACCCCACAGCTCCTATAATTCACCCCTCCACTTT | CASSPVGGPHSSYNSPLHF